The 18 T cell receptor beta chains reported below all come from one sample, sequenced in a study of cytomegalovirus exposure and HLA in healthy donors (dated by TCRdb to between 2016 and 2019). The library was prepared using the immunoSEQ multiplex PCR assay. In its TCRdb copy, this immuneACCESS table keeps in-frame sequences only and misses some clones. Where compared with another copy, unresolved V genes explain less than half of these, and the others have no known cause. For this sample there are about 56,000 clones; 75% to 90% appear just once. Of the sample, roughly 15% falls within the top ten clones. The sequenced sample consisted of PBMCs. These receptors were obtained from a young woman in good health and CMV-seronegative.

In nucleotides, the CDR3 is TGTGCCAGCTCACCTGGGACTAACTTCTACAATGAGCAGTTCTTC. This codes for CASSPGTNFYNEQFF. The genes are TRBV18 and TRBJ2-1; TRBD2 aligns across 7 bases. Trimming removed 3 bases from V and 3 bases from J; junction bases left unmatched: 5. In germline, CDR1 is KGHSH, CDR2 LQKENI. The CDR3 has 15 amino acids.

The gene calls are TRBV6-5 and TRBJ1-6; 7 bases align to TRBD1. The J segment lost 2 bases and the V segment lost 6 bases, leaving 4 bases of the junction unmatched. There are 15 residues in the CDR3. From germline, CDR1 is MNHEY and CDR2 SVGAGI. The CDR3 loop reads CASRQGTAYNSPLHF. For the CDR3, the DNA is TGTGCCAGCAGACAGGGGACGGCCTATAATTCACCCCTCCACTTT.

The chain joins TRBV10-3 to TRBJ2-5, with D possibly matching TRBD1 (6 bases). V was cut by 2 bases and J by 4 bases, with 26 bases left in between. Germline V gene sequence: CDR1 ENHRY, CDR2 SYGVKD. The CDR3 is 19 residues long. The CDR3 loop reads CAISEPYGGRRAGLETQYF. DNA of the CDR3: TGTGCCATCAGTGAGCCTTATGGGGGCCGCAGGGCGGGTCTAGAGACCCAGTACTTC.

This chain joins TRBV7-9 and TRBJ1-3; D is ambiguous. This CDR3 is built from 12 residues. Per germline, CDR1 SEHNR and CDR2 FQNEAQ (reference sequence). V was pared by 7 bases and J by 2 bases, with 6 bases between. In DNA, the CDR3 is TGTGCCAGCACAGTGGCTGGAAACACCATATATTTT. This translates into CASTVAGNTIYF.

V gene TRBV18 combines with J gene TRBJ1-2; D might be TRBD1 (6 bases). V shed 3 bases and J shed 2 bases, with 13 bases lying between them. Germline assignment: CDR1 KGHSH and CDR2 LQKENI. This CDR3 is built from 15 residues. The CDR3: CASSPRDNGNYGYTF. The CDR3 coding sequence is TGTGCCAGCTCACCCCGGGACAACGGAAACTATGGCTACACCTTC.

The V gene is TRBV25-1, the J gene TRBJ1-1; D call uncertain. Trimming stripped 5 bases from V and 1 base from J, with 8 bases between. The germline gives CDR1 MGHDK, CDR2 SYGVNS. CDR3 size: 13 residues. In DNA form, the CDR3 reads TGTGCCAGCAGTCTGAACAGGAACACTGAAGCTTTCTTT. Protein product: CASSLNRNTEAFF.

The rearrangement uses TRBV5-1 and TRBJ2-6, with 11 bases identical to TRBD1. Germline CDR1 SGHRS, CDR2 YFSETQ. This CDR3 has 17 amino acids. The trim removed 3 bases at V and 0 bases at J, leaving 2 bases unmatched. This chain's CDR3 is CASSSGTGGSGANVLTF. The CDR3 DNA is TGCGCCAGCAGCTCCGGGACAGGGGGCTCTGGGGCCAACGTCCTGACTTTC.

The chain's CDR3 is CASSPKGNYGYTF. The CDR3 region has the DNA TGTGCCAGCAGCCCCAAGGGGAACTATGGCTACACCTTC. The chain recombines TRBV6-5 with TRBJ1-2, with a tentative D call TRBD1 (5 bases). This CDR3 has 13 residues. CDR1 and CDR2 (germline): MNHEY, SVGAGI. V was trimmed by 6 bases and J by 2 bases, leaving 10 bases between them.

This clone appeared a single time. The V gene is TRBV6-6, the J gene TRBJ2-1, with 8 bases fitting TRBD1. The CDR3 loop spans 15 amino acids. Looked up from germline, CDR1 is MNHNY and CDR2 is SVGAGI (reference sequence). The V segment lost 5 bases and the J segment 3 bases; nucleotides outside the gene matches: 6. In nucleotides, the CDR3 is TGTGCCAGCAGTCGCGACAGGGGCGACTACAATGAGCAGTTCTTC. This translates into CASSRDRGDYNEQFF.

The chain couples TRBV19 to TRBJ2-1, with TRBD1 matching over 7 bases. This CDR3 comprises 17 residues. CDR1 and CDR2 (germline): LNHDA, SQIVND (reference sequence). Trimming at V came to 5 bases and at J to 0 bases, leaving 10 bases not matched to a gene. The CDR3 protein is CASSLTGTATSYNEQFF. CDR3 DNA sequence: TGTGCCAGTAGTCTGACCGGGACAGCAACCTCCTACAATGAGCAGTTCTTC.

Here the CDR3 DNA reads TGTGCCAGCAGTACGCGGACTAGCGGGAGCGCAGATACGCAGTATTTT. This translates into CASSTRTSGSADTQYF. The chain has TRBV28 and TRBJ2-3, with 13 bases fitting TRBD2. V shed 5 bases, J shed 4 bases, and the junction held 6 bases outside the gene matches. Germline lookup yields CDR1 MDHEN and CDR2 SYDVKM. This CDR3 has 16 residues.

This chain uses TRBV25-1 with TRBJ2-7; 7 bases agree with TRBD2. V trimming: 5 bases; J trimming: 4 bases; junction bases outside the gene matches: 8. The CDR3 length is 14 residues. The germline V gene has CDR1 MGHDK and CDR2 SYGVNS. CDR3 in amino acids: CASSPGLDRYEQYF. As DNA, the CDR3 is TGTGCCAGCAGTCCTGGACTAGACCGTTACGAGCAGTACTTC.

The chain recombines TRBV19 with TRBJ2-3, with 14 bases identical to TRBD2. Germline CDR1 is LNHDA and CDR2 is SQIVND (reference sequence). This CDR3 spans 18 amino acids. The junction had 7 bases not matched to a gene; V was cut back by 4 bases and J by 1 base. The CDR3 DNA is TGTGCCAGTAGTACGGGACTAGCGGGAGAGTGGGGCACAGATACGCAGTATTTT. Translated, it gives CASSTGLAGEWGTDTQYF.

This clone occurred a few times. The chain recombines TRBV19 with TRBJ2-5; a weak D match, TRBD1 (5 bases). The CDR3 length is 13 residues. Germline V lookup: CDR1 LNHDA, CDR2 SQIVND (reference sequence). Between the trimmed V and J ends, which lost 3 bases and 4 bases, there was a span of 9 bases. The CDR3 loop is CASSIAQGETQYF. In DNA form, the CDR3 reads TGTGCCAGTAGTATCGCTCAGGGAGAGACCCAGTACTTC.

This rearrangement joins TRBV5-6 to TRBJ2-7, with 10 bases fitting TRBD1. The germline CDR1 and CDR2 sequences are SGHDT and YYEEEE. The V gene end was trimmed by 0 bases and the J gene end by 3 bases; junction bases not matched to a gene: 6. The CDR3 is 16 residues long. CDR3 nucleotide sequence: TGTGCCAGCAGCTTGGGAGCCGGGACAGGGGTCTACGAGCAGTACTTC. As protein: CASSLGAGTGVYEQYF.

This CDR3 reads CASSPSGSSYNEQFF. Here the CDR3 DNA reads TGTGCCAGCAGTCCTAGCGGGAGCTCCTACAATGAGCAGTTCTTC. The chain has TRBV9 and TRBJ2-1; the match to TRBD2 covers 10 bases. CDR1 and CDR2 from the germline V gene are SGDLS and YYNGEE. V was pared by 5 bases and J by 0 bases, with 2 bases of the junction left unmatched. The CDR3 contains 15 residues.

The chain carries TRBV7-9 and TRBJ2-3, with unresolved D. In germline, CDR1 is SEHNR, CDR2 FQNEAQ (reference sequence). The CDR3 has 12 residues. V shed 0 bases and J shed 6 bases, with 4 bases lying between them. The CDR3: CASSLAADTQYF. CDR3 nucleotide sequence: TGTGCCAGCAGCTTAGCGGCTGATACGCAGTATTTT.

This chain connects TRBV15 to TRBJ1-5, with D possibly being TRBD1 (5 bases). Trimming removed 0 bases from V and 4 bases from J, with 10 bases in between. This CDR3 is 15 amino acids long. CDR1 LNHNV and CDR2 YYDKDF come from the germline V gene (reference sequence). CDR3 sequence reads: CATSRDQGRNQPQHF. The CDR3 bases are TGTGCCACCAGCAGAGATCAGGGAAGGAATCAGCCCCAGCATTTT.